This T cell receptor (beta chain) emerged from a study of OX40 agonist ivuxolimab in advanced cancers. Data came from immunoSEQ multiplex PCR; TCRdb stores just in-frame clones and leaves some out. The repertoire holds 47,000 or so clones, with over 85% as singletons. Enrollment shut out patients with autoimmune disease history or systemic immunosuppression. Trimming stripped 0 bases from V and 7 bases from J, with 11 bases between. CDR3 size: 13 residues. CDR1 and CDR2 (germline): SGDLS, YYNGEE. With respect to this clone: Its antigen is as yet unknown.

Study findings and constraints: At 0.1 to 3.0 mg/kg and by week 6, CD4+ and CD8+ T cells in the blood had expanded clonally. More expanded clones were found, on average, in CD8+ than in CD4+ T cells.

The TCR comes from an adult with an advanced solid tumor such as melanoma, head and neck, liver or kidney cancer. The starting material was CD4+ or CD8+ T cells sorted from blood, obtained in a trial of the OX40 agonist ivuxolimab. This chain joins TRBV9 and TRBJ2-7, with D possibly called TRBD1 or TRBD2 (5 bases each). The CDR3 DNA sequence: TGTGCCAGCAGCGTAGATGGGGACGAAGAGCAGTACTTC. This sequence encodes CASSVDGDEEQYF.